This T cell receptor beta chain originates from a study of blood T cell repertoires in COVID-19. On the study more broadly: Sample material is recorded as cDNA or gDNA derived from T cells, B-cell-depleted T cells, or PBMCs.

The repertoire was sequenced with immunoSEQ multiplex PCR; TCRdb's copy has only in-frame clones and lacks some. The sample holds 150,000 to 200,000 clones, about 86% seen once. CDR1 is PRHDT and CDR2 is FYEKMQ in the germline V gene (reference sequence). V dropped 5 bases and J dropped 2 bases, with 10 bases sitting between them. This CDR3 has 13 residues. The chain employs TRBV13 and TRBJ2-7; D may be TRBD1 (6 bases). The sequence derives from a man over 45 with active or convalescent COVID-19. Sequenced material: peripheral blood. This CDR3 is CASSPRTAYEQYF. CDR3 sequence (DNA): TGTGCCAGCAGCCCCCGGACAGCCTACGAGCAGTACTTC.